These 30 T cell receptor beta chains share one sample of origin, sequenced in a study of cytomegalovirus exposure and HLA in healthy donors. The PCR contained 60 Vbeta and 13 Jbeta primers. The protocol was immunoSEQ multiplex PCR, while the TCRdb copy is restricted to in-frame clones and leaves out a portion. The repertoire consists of about 130,000 clones, with over 9.5% occurring once and the leading ten covering around 5%. The material sequenced was PBMCs. These receptors were taken from a woman between 18 and 29 years old in good health and CMV-seropositive.

The V gene is TRBV7-8, the J gene TRBJ1-2; no clear D gene. Between the trimmed V and J ends, which lost 4 bases and 8 bases, there was a span of 20 bases. Germline values: CDR1 SGHVS, CDR2 FQNEAQ. This CDR3 spans 15 amino acids. Here the CDR3 DNA reads TGTGCCAGCAGCTCGCGGGATGGACGGTCTTGGGGCTACACCTTC. Protein: CASSSRDGRSWGYTF. Supplemented by reference TRBV7-8 and TRBJ1-2, the full variable domain reads GAGVSQSPRYKVAKRGQDVALRCDPISGHVSLFWYQQALGQGPEFLTYFQNEAQLDKSGLPSDRFFAERPEGSVSTLKIQRTQQEDSAVYLCASSSRDGRSWGYTFGSGTRLTVV.

This clone was counted a few times. The gene calls are TRBV4-2 and TRBJ2-5; the D gene is possibly TRBD1 (5 bases). The end of the DNA aligns better with TRBJ2-7, so the J call may be wrong. Germline CDR1 is LGHNA and CDR2 is YNFKEQ. The CDR3 loop spans 14 amino acids. Written as DNA, the CDR3 is TGTGCCAGCAGCCAAGGTAGGGGCGACGACGAGCAGTACTTC. It translates to CASSQGRGDDEQYF.

The V and J genes are TRBV7-8 and TRBJ1-3, with unresolved D. Looked up from germline, CDR1 is SGHVS and CDR2 is FQNEAQ. The CDR3 has 14 amino acids. V lost 2 bases and J lost 7, with 12 bases in between. CDR3 coding DNA: TGTGCCAGCAGCTTATTGAGGGATCGGAACACCATATATTTT. Its translation: CASSLLRDRNTIYF. Full variable domain (remainder filled in from reference TRBV7-8 and TRBJ1-3): GAGVSQSPRYKVAKRGQDVALRCDPISGHVSLFWYQQALGQGPEFLTYFQNEAQLDKSGLPSDRFFAERPEGSVSTLKIQRTQQEDSAVYLCASSLLRDRNTIYFGEGSWLTVV.

The chain joins TRBV5-4 to TRBJ2-3; D is possibly TRBD1 (7 bases). CDR1 is SGHNT, CDR2 YYREEE, per germline (reference sequence). This CDR3 is 15 amino acids long. The V and J ends lost 2 bases and 2 bases respectively, with 12 bases between them. The CDR3 DNA follows: TGTGCCAGCAGCTTACAGGGGCGGGACACAGATACGCAGTATTTT. Encoded protein: CASSLQGRDTDTQYF. The variable domain in full, with the rest retrieved from reference TRBV5-4 and TRBJ2-3, is ETGVTQSPTHLIKTRGQQVTLRCSSQSGHNTVSWYQQALGQGPQFIFQYYREEENGRGNFPPRFSGLQFPNYSSELNVNALELDDSALYLCASSLQGRDTDTQYFGPGTRLTVL.

This clone was seen more than once but under ten times. This chain links TRBV2 with TRBJ2-1, with 7 bases fitting TRBD2. V dropped 6 bases and J dropped 12; count of bases not matched to a gene: 17. Per the germline V gene, CDR1 is SNHLY and CDR2 is FYNNEI. CDR3 size: 15 residues. The CDR3 here is CASSPGLSTRRTQFF. CDR3 coding DNA: TGTGCCAGCAGCCCGGGACTAAGTACGCGGCGTACGCAGTTCTTC.

J is TRBJ2-7 and V is TRBV7-2; TRBD1 might be the D (6 bases). V dropped 3 bases and J dropped 3 bases, with 15 bases sitting between them. Germline assignment: CDR1 SGHTA and CDR2 FQGNSA. The CDR3 length is 15 residues. CDR3 in amino acids: CASSFWSGTNYEQYF. CDR3 nucleotides: TGTGCCAGCAGCTTCTGGTCCGGGACAAACTACGAGCAGTACTTC.

The sample holds a few counts of this clone. This rearrangement joins TRBV7-2 to TRBJ2-4, with 8 bases fitting TRBD1. J was trimmed by 15 bases and V by 11 bases; bases with no gene match: 12. The CDR3 has 11 residues. CDR1 is SGHTA, CDR2 FQGNSA, per germline. This CDR3 is CARRGRQGTYF. In DNA form, the CDR3 reads TGTGCCCGGAGGGGCAGACAGGGGACGTACTTC.

This rearrangement joins TRBV19 to TRBJ1-6; D gene unclear. V was clipped by 6 bases and J by 10 bases, with 13 bases between them. The CDR3 contains 13 residues. Germline V gene data show CDR1 as LNHDA and CDR2 as SQIVND (reference sequence). CDR3 coding DNA: TGTGCCAGTAGGTCTGAGGGAGGGTCACCCCTCCACTTT. Translation: CASRSEGGSPLHF.

In this sample, this clone turned up a few times. The chain couples TRBV9 to TRBJ2-6; 12 nucleotides match TRBD2. V was pared by 3 bases and J by 0 bases, with 13 bases of the junction left unmatched. The CDR3 contains 21 residues. CDR1 and CDR2 (germline): SGDLS, YYNGEE. The CDR3 sequence is CASSASPLGLAGSSGANVLTF. CDR3 nucleotide sequence: TGTGCCAGCAGCGCTTCCCCCCTAGGACTAGCGGGGAGCTCTGGGGCCAACGTCCTGACTTTC. The full variable domain, its missing parts supplied by reference TRBV9 and TRBJ2-6, is DSGVTQTPKHLITATGQRVTLRCSPRSGDLSVYWYQQSLDQGLQFLIQYYNGEERAKGNILERFSAQQFPDLHSELNLSSLELGDSALYFCASSASPLGLAGSSGANVLTFGAGSRLTVL.

The V and J genes are TRBV4-1 and TRBJ2-1, with D tentatively TRBD2 (5 bases). This CDR3 comprises 14 residues. V was trimmed by 6 bases and J by 6 bases, leaving 15 bases between them. From germline, CDR1 is MGHRA and CDR2 YSYEKL. The CDR3 sequence is CASRHPGKGNEQFF. CDR3 in DNA: TGCGCCAGCAGGCATCCCGGGAAGGGCAATGAGCAGTTCTTC.

The table lists this clone with a few counts. The chain joins TRBV7-9 to TRBJ2-3; 8 bases are shared with TRBD2. The CDR3 totals 16 residues. V was pared by 5 bases and J by 1 base, with 8 bases of the junction left unmatched. In germline, CDR1 is SEHNR, CDR2 FQNEAQ (reference sequence). The CDR3 spells CASSPDGLAGTDTQYF. In DNA form, the CDR3 reads TGTGCCAGCAGCCCGGACGGACTAGCAGGCACAGATACGCAGTATTTT. The full variable domain, its missing parts supplied by reference TRBV7-9 and TRBJ2-3, is DTGVSQNPRHKITKRGQNVTFRCDPISEHNRLYWYRQTLGQGPEFLTYFQNEAQLEKSRLLSDRFSAERPKGSFSTLEIQRTEQGDSAMYLCASSPDGLAGTDTQYFGPGTRLTVL.

The genes are TRBV10-3 and TRBJ1-2; tentative D call: TRBD1 (5 bases). This CDR3 spans 14 amino acids. Germline loops: CDR1 ENHRY, CDR2 SYGVKD. Between the trimmed V and J ends, which lost 6 bases and 2 bases, there was a span of 13 bases. CDR3 in DNA: TGTGCCATCAGACTTGACAGTGGGAACTATGGCTACACCTTC. It yields the protein CAIRLDSGNYGYTF.

The V call is TRBV18, the J call TRBJ2-7, with D perhaps TRBD1 (6 bases). The CDR3 consists of 15 residues. Trimming took off 2 bases at V and 0 bases at J, with 11 bases between the two ends. Germline V CDR1 and CDR2: KGHSH, LQKENI. The CDR3 region has the DNA TGTGCCAGCTCACCAACAGGGTACAGCTCCTACGAGCAGTACTTC. This gives the protein CASSPTGYSSYEQYF.

The gene calls are TRBV27 and TRBJ1-1; D ambiguous. V lost 7 bases to trimming and J lost 1 base, with 16 bases between them. Germline V gene lookup returns CDR1 MNHEY and CDR2 SMNVEV (reference sequence). The CDR3 loop spans 15 amino acids. The CDR3 here is CASKQLGASNTEAFF. The CDR3 nucleotides are TGTGCCAGCAAGCAGTTAGGAGCATCGAACACTGAAGCTTTCTTT.

J is TRBJ2-7 and V is TRBV5-1; D is perhaps TRBD2 (6 bases). The CDR3 length is 17 residues. CDR1 and CDR2 (germline): SGHRS, YFSETQ. V was shortened by 4 bases and J by 9 bases, with 29 bases between the two germline ends. The CDR3 DNA reads TGCGCCAGCAGCCAGCGGGCCTTTAAATTAGGCAACTTCGTGCAGTACTTC. It encodes CASSQRAFKLGNFVQYF.

A few counts support this clone. The chain employs TRBV29-1 and TRBJ2-3; D not resolved. The length of the CDR3 is 14 residues. V gave up 1 base and J gave up 6 bases, with 14 bases separating them. Looked up from germline, CDR1 is SQVTM and CDR2 is ANQGSEA. The CDR3 DNA follows: TGCAGCGTTGAAGTGGCGGCCCCCGGGGATACGCAGTATTTT. Translating it yields CSVEVAAPGDTQYF.

This clone was found a few times. The rearrangement links TRBV5-1 to TRBJ2-5; the D gene is possibly TRBD2 (6 bases). Trimming removed 2 bases from V and 1 base from J, with 15 bases in between. This CDR3 has 16 residues. Germline V gives CDR1 SGHRS, CDR2 YFSETQ. This CDR3 is CASSFSGSLSQETQYF. In DNA, the CDR3 is TGCGCCAGCAGCTTTAGCGGTTCTTTGTCCCAAGAGACCCAGTACTTC. The full variable domain, in which reference TRBV5-1 and TRBJ2-5 provide the parts outside the CDR3, is KAGVTQTPRYLIKTRGQQVTLSCSPISGHRSVSWYQQTPGQGLQFLFEYFSETQRNKGNFPGRFSGRQFSNSRSEMNVSTLELGDSALYLCASSFSGSLSQETQYFGPGTRLLVL.

In this sample, this clone turned up a few times. CDR3 in DNA: TGTGCCAGCAGCTTAGAAACAGGAACCTATGGCTACACCTTC. Amino acid sequence: CASSLETGTYGYTF. The rearrangement joins TRBV7-2 to TRBJ1-2, with a tentative D call TRBD1 (5 bases). V was pared by 1 base and J by 4 bases, with 10 bases between. This CDR3 comprises 14 residues. In germline, CDR1 is SGHTA, CDR2 FQGNSA.

The rearrangement links TRBV7-9 to TRBJ1-4, with TRBD1 identical over 9 bases. CDR3 size: 16 residues. Germline CDR1 is SEHNR and CDR2 is FQNEAQ (reference sequence). The junction had 11 bases not matched to a gene; V was cut back by 6 bases and J by 6 bases. This CDR3 reads CASSPTTGQGDEKLFF. The CDR3 DNA sequence: TGTGCCAGCAGTCCTACCACGGGACAGGGTGATGAAAAACTGTTTTTT.

This clone was observed a few times. The V gene is TRBV21-1, the J gene TRBJ2-7; the table assigns TRBD2, which was not confirmed against the DNA. TRBV21-1 is a listed pseudogene. The CDR3 spans 17 residues. The CDR3 DNA reads as TGTGCCAAACAACCTACATCTCAAGGGACTAGCGTCTACGAGCAGTACTTC. This translates into CAKQPTSQGTSVYEQYF.

The rearrangement uses TRBV6-5 and TRBJ2-1; 12 bases match TRBD1. The V gene's germline CDR1 is MNHEY and CDR2 SVGAGI. Losses at the gene ends were 6 bases for V and 8 bases for J; bases not matched to a gene: 8. The CDR3 covers 15 residues. CDR3 sequence reads: CASSHVGTGGDEQFF. CDR3 DNA: TGTGCCAGCAGCCATGTGGGGACAGGGGGCGATGAGCAGTTCTTC.

This clone turned up a few times. The gene calls are TRBV28 and TRBJ1-1, with 8 bases aligning to TRBD1. Germline V lookup: CDR1 MDHEN, CDR2 SYDVKM. The trim removed 6 bases at V and 1 base at J, leaving 7 bases unmatched. The CDR3 is made up of 15 amino acids. The CDR3 region is CASSTRTGTNTEAFF. The CDR3 DNA is TGTGCCAGCAGCACAAGGACAGGGACGAACACTGAAGCTTTCTTT. Filled out from reference TRBV28 and TRBJ1-1, the complete variable domain reads DVKVTQSSRYLVKRTGEKVFLECVQDMDHENMFWYRQDPGLGLRLIYFSYDVKMKEKGDIPEGYSVSREKKERFSLILESASTNQTSMYLCASSTRTGTNTEAFFGQGTRLTVV.

The V and J genes are TRBV27 and TRBJ1-1; no clear D gene. Between the trimmed V and J ends, which lost 7 bases and 9 bases, there was a span of 15 bases. CDR1 and CDR2 from the germline V gene are MNHEY and SMNVEV (reference sequence). This CDR3 is built from 12 residues. CDR3 sequence: CASNPTKRKAFF. In DNA, the CDR3 is TGTGCCAGCAACCCCACCAAGCGGAAAGCTTTCTTT.

This chain joins TRBV19 and TRBJ2-2, with D possibly TRBD1 on 5 matching bases. V shed 1 base and J shed 8 bases, with 8 bases lying between them. The germline V gene has CDR1 LNHDA and CDR2 SQIVND (reference sequence). The CDR3 loop spans 13 amino acids. The CDR3 nucleotides are TGTGCCAGTAGTATAGGACAGCTAGGGGAGCTGTTTTTT. It is translated as CASSIGQLGELFF.

This clone was seen a handful of times. The rearrangement joins TRBV5-1 to TRBJ2-3; 9 bases map to TRBD2. The CDR3 sequence is 16 residues long. Germline V gene sequence: CDR1 SGHRS, CDR2 YFSETQ. V was pared by 2 bases and J by 2 bases, with 6 bases of the junction left unmatched. The CDR3 spells CASSFPAGGPTDTQYF. For the CDR3, the DNA is TGCGCCAGCAGCTTTCCGGCGGGAGGGCCCACAGATACGCAGTATTTT. The full variable domain, with the rest looked up from reference TRBV5-1 and TRBJ2-3, is KAGVTQTPRYLIKTRGQQVTLSCSPISGHRSVSWYQQTPGQGLQFLFEYFSETQRNKGNFPGRFSGRQFSNSRSEMNVSTLELGDSALYLCASSFPAGGPTDTQYFGPGTRLTVL.

This clone was seen a handful of times. The genes are TRBV5-1 and TRBJ2-3, with 7 nucleotides matching TRBD2. V lost 3 bases, J lost 2 bases, and 6 bases stayed unmatched. Germline CDR1 and CDR2: SGHRS and YFSETQ. The CDR3 is made up of 15 amino acids. The CDR3 sequence is CASSSSAGDTDTQYF. The CDR3 bases are TGCGCCAGCAGCTCTTCGGCGGGAGACACAGATACGCAGTATTTT.

The chain recombines TRBV25-1 with TRBJ2-7, with 10 bases matching TRBD1. The germline CDR1 and CDR2 sequences are MGHDK and SYGVNS. V lost 3 bases to trimming and J lost 2 bases; unmatched junction nucleotides: 10. The CDR3 has 17 amino acids. The DNA for the CDR3 is TGTGCCAGCAGTGATATCACTGGGACAGGGGAGACCTACGAGCAGTACTTC. This gives the protein CASSDITGTGETYEQYF.

The J gene is TRBJ1-4, the V gene TRBV14; possibly TRBD1 for D (5 bases). The germline V gene encodes CDR1 SGHDN and CDR2 FVKESK. The CDR3 sequence is 20 residues long. V dropped 1 base and J dropped 6 bases, with 27 bases sitting between them. CDR3 in amino acids: CASSQVPLTVPMDPDEKLFF. In DNA, the CDR3 is TGTGCCAGCAGCCAAGTCCCCCTGACAGTCCCTATGGATCCGGATGAAAAACTGTTTTTT.

CDR3 in DNA: TGCAGCGTCTCAACTAGCGGGGCCTCCTACGAGCAGTACTTC. It is translated as CSVSTSGASYEQYF. The chain combines TRBV29-1 with TRBJ2-7, with TRBD2 matching 10 bases. With 6 bases clipped from V and 0 bases from J, the junction kept 5 bases outside the gene matches. CDR1 and CDR2 (germline): SQVTM, ANQGSEA. There are 14 residues in the CDR3.

The chain links TRBV7-8 to TRBJ1-5; 10 positions match TRBD1. CDR1 and CDR2 from the germline V gene are SGHVS and FQNEAQ. V shed 4 bases, J shed 6 bases, and the junction held 6 bases outside the gene matches. There are 15 residues in the CDR3. CDR3 DNA: TGTGCCAGCAGCTGGGGACAGGGGTCCGGTCAGCCCCAGCATTTT. It translates to CASSWGQGSGQPQHF.